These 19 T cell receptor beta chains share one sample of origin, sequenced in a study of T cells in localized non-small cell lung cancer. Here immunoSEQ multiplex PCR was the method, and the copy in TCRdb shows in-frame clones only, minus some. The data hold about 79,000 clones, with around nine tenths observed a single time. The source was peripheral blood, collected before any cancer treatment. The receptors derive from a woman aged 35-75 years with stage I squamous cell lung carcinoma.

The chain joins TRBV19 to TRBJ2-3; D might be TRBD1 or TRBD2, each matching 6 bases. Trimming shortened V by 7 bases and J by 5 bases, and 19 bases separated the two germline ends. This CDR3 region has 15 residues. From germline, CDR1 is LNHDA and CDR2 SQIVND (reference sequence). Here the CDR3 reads CASTLTRGRGDTQYF. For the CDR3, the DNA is TGTGCCAGTACTCTCACACGGGGGCGGGGAGATACGCAGTATTTT.

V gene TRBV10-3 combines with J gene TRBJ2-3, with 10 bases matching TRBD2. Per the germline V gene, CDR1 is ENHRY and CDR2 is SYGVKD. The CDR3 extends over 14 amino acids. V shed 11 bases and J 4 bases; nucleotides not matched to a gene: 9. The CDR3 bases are TGTGCCGCGGCTGAGCGGGGGGGCCCAGATACGCAGTATTTT. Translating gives CAAAERGGPDTQYF.

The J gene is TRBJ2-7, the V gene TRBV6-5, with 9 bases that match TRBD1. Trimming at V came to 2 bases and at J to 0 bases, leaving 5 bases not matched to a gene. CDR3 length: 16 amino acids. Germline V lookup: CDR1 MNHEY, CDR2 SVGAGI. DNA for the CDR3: TGTGCCAGCAGTTACGGAGGGACAGGGAGCTCCTACGAGCAGTACTTC. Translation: CASSYGGTGSSYEQYF.

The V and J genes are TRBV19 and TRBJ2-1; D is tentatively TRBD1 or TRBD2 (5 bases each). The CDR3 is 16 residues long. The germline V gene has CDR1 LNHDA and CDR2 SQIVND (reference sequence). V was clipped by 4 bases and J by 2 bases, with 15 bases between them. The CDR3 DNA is TGTGCCAGTAGTAAATCAGCCAGGGACCCCTACAATGAGCAGTTCTTC. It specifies CASSKSARDPYNEQFF.

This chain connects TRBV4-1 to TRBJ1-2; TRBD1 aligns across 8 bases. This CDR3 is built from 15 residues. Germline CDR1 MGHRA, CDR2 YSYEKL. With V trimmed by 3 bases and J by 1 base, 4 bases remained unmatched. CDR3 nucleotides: TGCGCCAGCAGCCAGGCGACAGGGGTTAACTATGGCTACACCTTC. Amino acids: CASSQATGVNYGYTF.

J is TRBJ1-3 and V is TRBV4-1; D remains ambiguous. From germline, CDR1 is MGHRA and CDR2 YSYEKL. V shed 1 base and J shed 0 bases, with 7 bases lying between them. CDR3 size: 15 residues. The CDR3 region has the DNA TGCGCCAGCAGCCAAGTGAGGGACTCTGGAAACACCATATATTTT. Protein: CASSQVRDSGNTIYF.

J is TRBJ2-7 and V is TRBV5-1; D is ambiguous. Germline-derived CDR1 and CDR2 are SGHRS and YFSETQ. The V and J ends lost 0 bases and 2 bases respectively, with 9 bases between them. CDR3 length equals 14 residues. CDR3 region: CASSLDAATYEQYF. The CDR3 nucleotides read TGCGCCAGCAGCTTGGATGCAGCAACCTACGAGCAGTACTTC.

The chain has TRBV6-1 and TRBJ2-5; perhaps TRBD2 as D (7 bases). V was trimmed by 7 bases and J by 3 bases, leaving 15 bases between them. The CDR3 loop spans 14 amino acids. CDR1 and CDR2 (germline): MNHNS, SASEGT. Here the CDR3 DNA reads TGTGCCAGCAACGGGGGGCGATTAGAAGAGACCCAGTACTTC. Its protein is CASNGGRLEETQYF.

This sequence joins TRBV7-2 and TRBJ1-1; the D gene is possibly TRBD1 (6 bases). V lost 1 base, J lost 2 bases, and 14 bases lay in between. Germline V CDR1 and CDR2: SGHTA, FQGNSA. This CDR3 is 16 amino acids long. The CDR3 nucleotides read TGTGCCAGCAGCTTAGGTTACAGGGCGCTAAACACTGAAGCTTTCTTT. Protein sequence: CASSLGYRALNTEAFF.

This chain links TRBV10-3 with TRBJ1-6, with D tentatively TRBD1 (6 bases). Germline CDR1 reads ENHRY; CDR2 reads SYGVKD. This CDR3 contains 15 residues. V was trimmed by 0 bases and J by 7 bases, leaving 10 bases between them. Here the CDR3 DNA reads TGTGCCATCAGTGAGTCGCCAGGGGAGAATTCACCCCTCCACTTT. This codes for CAISESPGENSPLHF.

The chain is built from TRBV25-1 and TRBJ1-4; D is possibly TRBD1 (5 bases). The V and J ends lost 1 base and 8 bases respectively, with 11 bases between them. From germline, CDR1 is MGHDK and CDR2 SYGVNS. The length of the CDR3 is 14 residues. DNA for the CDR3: TGTGCCAGCAGTGAATTAAGGGACGGGGAAAAACTGTTTTTT. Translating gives CASSELRDGEKLFF. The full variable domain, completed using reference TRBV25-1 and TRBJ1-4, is EADIYQTPRYLVIGTGKKITLECSQTMGHDKMYWYQQDPGMELHLIHYSYGVNSTEKGDLSSESTVSRIRTEHFPLTLESARPSHTSQYLCASSELRDGEKLFFGSGTQLSVL.

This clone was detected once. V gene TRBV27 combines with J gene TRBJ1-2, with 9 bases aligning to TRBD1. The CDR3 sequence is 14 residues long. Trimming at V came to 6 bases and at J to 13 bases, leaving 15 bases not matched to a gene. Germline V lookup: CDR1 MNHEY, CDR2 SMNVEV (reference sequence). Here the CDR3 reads CASRTIRDRENCTF. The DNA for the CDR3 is TGTGCCAGCAGAACCATCCGGGACAGGGAAAACTGCACCTTC.

CDR3 nucleotides: TGTGCCAGCAGGCCAGGCCCCGGGTATAACACTGAAGCTTTCTTT. Protein: CASRPGPGYNTEAFF. The J gene is TRBJ1-1, the V gene TRBV27; D call uncertain. From germline, CDR1 is MNHEY and CDR2 SMNVEV (reference sequence). CDR3 length: 15 amino acids. The ends were cut back, 6 bases at V and 2 bases at J, with 16 bases in the middle.

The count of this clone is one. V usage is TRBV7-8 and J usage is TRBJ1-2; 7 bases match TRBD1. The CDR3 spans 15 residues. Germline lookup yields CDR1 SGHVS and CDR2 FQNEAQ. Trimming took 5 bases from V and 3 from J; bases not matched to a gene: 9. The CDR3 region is CASSLRTGSDYGYTF. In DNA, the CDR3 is TGTGCCAGCAGCCTGAGGACAGGCTCGGACTATGGCTACACCTTC.

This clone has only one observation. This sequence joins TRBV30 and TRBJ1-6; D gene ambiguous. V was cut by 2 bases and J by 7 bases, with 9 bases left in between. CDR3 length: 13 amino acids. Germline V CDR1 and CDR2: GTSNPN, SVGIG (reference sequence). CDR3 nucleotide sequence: TGTGCCTGGAGTCCGGGCCCCAATTCACCCCTCCACTTT. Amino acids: CAWSPGPNSPLHF.

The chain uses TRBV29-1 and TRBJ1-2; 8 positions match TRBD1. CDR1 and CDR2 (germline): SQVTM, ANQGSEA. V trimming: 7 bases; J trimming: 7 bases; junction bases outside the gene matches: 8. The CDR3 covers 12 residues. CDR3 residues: CSGGQGPGGYTF. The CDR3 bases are TGCAGCGGCGGACAGGGCCCGGGTGGCTACACCTTC.

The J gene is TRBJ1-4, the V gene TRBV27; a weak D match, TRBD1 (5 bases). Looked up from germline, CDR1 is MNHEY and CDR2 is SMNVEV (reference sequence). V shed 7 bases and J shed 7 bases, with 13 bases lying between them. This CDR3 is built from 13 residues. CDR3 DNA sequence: TGTGCCAGCACCGGGGGGTGGGGTGAAAAACTGTTTTTT. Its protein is CASTGGWGEKLFF.

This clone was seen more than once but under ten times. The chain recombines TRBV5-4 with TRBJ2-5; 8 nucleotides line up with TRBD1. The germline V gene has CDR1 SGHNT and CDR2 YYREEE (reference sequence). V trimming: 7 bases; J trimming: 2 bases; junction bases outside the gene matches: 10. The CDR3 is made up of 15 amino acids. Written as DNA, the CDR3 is TGTGCCAGCTCAGGACAGGGTAGAGGGCAAGAGACCCAGTACTTC. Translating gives CASSGQGRGQETQYF.

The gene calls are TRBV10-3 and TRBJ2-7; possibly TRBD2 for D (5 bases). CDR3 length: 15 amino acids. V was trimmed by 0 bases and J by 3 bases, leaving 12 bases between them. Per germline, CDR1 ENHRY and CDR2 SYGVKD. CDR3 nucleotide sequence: TGTGCCATCAGTGAGTCCGGAGCGGCGAGCTACGAGCAGTACTTC. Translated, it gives CAISESGAASYEQYF.